The entry below gives a single TCR beta chain sequence along with its context. Its antigen remains unidentified. With 60 Vbeta and 13 Jbeta primers, the PCR was carried out. Profiled with immunoSEQ multiplex PCR; TCRdb holds only in-frame clones, not every one. The data hold nearly 65,000 clones, with 73% observed a single time. This sample was taken from a study of cytomegalovirus exposure and HLA in healthy donors. General study results and limits: Most TCR sequences were uncommon, yet certain public TCRs appeared in many donors. A later analysis associated about 18,000 TCR beta sequences with HLA alleles at a 0.05 false discovery rate. One variant, a missense change in DCLRE1C, was linked in a later analysis to TCR beta V- and J-gene trimming.

Germline trimming cut 2 bases from V and 8 bases from J; bases unmatched to any gene: 8. This CDR3 contains 16 residues. In germline, CDR1 is MNHEY, CDR2 SVGAGI. The receptor's source is a man over 45 in good health and CMV-seronegative. The sample consisted of PBMCs. V is TRBV6-5 and J is TRBJ2-1; 11 bases map to TRBD2. CDR3 loop: CASSYGLAGGRDEQFF. DNA of the CDR3: TGTGCCAGCAGTTACGGCCTAGCGGGGGGTCGGGATGAGCAGTTCTTC.